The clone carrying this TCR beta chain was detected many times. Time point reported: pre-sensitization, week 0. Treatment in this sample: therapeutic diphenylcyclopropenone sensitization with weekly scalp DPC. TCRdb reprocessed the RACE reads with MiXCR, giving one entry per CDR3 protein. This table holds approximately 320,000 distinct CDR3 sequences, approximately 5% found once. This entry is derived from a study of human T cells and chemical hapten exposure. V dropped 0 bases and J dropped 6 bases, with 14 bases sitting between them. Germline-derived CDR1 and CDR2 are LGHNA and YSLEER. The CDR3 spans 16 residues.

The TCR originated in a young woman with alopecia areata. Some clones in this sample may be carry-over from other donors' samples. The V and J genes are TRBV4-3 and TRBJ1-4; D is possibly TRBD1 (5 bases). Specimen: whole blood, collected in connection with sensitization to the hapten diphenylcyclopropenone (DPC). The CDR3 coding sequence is TGCGCCAGCAGCCAAGATAAGGCTGGGGCCCATGAAAAACTGTTTTTT. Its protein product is CASSQDKAGAHEKLFF.